The 27 T cell receptor beta chains reported below all come from one sample, sequenced in a study of blood T cell repertoires in COVID-19. This table comes from immunoSEQ multiplex PCR, and its TCRdb copy is limited to in-frame clones, with some not included. The sample shows 110,000 or so clones, more than 80% of them seen only once. The sample comprised peripheral blood. The source is a man between 65 and 85 years old with active or convalescent COVID-19.

The chain uses TRBV12-3 or TRBV12-4 and TRBJ2-5; 7 bases are shared with TRBD2. The CDR3 covers 12 residues. V lost 7 bases, J lost 5 bases, and 4 bases stayed unmatched. CDR3 region: CASTPGGETQYF. For the CDR3, the DNA is TGTGCCAGCACCCCCGGGGGGGAGACCCAGTACTTC.

This clone was detected ten times or more. The chain combines TRBV5-1 with TRBJ2-3; 8 bases align to TRBD1. V shed 3 bases and J 3 bases; nucleotides not matched to a gene: 6. CDR1 and CDR2 from the germline V gene are SGHRS and YFSETQ. The CDR3 spans 15 residues. The chain's CDR3 is CASSSDRASTDTQYF. CDR3 coding DNA: TGCGCCAGCAGCTCGGACAGGGCGTCGACAGATACGCAGTATTTT.

This chain joins TRBV28 and TRBJ1-4; D might be TRBD1 (5 bases). The CDR3 has 16 residues. Trimming took 5 bases from V and 4 from J, leaving 17 bases between them. Germline CDR1 reads MDHEN; CDR2 reads SYDVKM. This chain's CDR3 is CASSPPQEAFNEKLFF. The CDR3 coding sequence is TGTGCCAGCAGTCCGCCACAGGAAGCATTTAATGAAAAACTGTTTTTT.

The chain joins TRBV11-2 to TRBJ1-1; D uncertain. Germline loops: CDR1 SGHAT, CDR2 FQNNGV. V lost 2 bases to trimming and J lost 6 bases, with 19 bases between them. CDR3 length: 16 residues. The CDR3 loop is CASSLRNPGSLPEAFF. CDR3 DNA: TGTGCCAGCAGCTTAAGGAATCCGGGGTCACTACCTGAAGCTTTCTTT.

This clone was counted once. The CDR3 region has the DNA TGTGCCAGCAGCCGTGCAGCGACTTACAATGAGCAGTTCTTC. It is translated as CASSRAATYNEQFF. The V gene is TRBV16, the J gene TRBJ2-1; D not resolved. Germline V CDR1 and CDR2: KGHSY, FQNENV. The CDR3 sequence is 14 residues long. The V end lost 4 bases, the J end lost 4 bases, and 11 bases lay between the germline ends.

The chain couples TRBV24-1 to TRBJ2-3; 9 nucleotides align to TRBD2. Losses at the gene ends were 4 bases for V and 4 bases for J; bases not matched to a gene: 8. Per the germline V gene, CDR1 is KGHDR and CDR2 is SFDVKD. There are 16 residues in the CDR3. CDR3 sequence: CATSEVGSGSPDTQYF. The CDR3 DNA reads as TGTGCCACCAGTGAAGTAGGTAGCGGGAGCCCAGATACGCAGTATTTT.

J is TRBJ2-4 and V is TRBV28; TRBD2 aligns across 8 bases. Trimming at V came to 11 bases and at J to 0 bases, leaving 9 bases not matched to a gene. The CDR3 has 15 residues. Germline CDR1 MDHEN, CDR2 SYDVKM. In nucleotides, the CDR3 is TGTGCCGGGTCTCCTAGCGGGCTAGCCAAAAACATTCAGTACTTC. Translation gives CAGSPSGLAKNIQYF.

The chain combines TRBV28 with TRBJ1-2; D is undetermined. CDR1 is MDHEN, CDR2 SYDVKM, per germline. With 6 bases removed from V and 4 bases from J, the gap between germline ends came to 12 bases. This CDR3 spans 13 amino acids. The CDR3 region has the DNA TGTGCCAGCAGACCGGGAATAATCTATGGCTACACCTTC. This gives the protein CASRPGIIYGYTF.

The rearrangement joins TRBV5-1 to TRBJ2-2; 12 bases match TRBD2. V trimming: 4 bases; J trimming: 6 bases; junction bases outside the gene matches: 10. The CDR3 extends over 17 amino acids. Germline lookup yields CDR1 SGHRS and CDR2 YFSETQ. As DNA, the CDR3 is TGCGCCAGCAGCCCAATGGCTAGCGGGAGGGCCTCCGGGGAGCTGTTTTTT. Translating gives CASSPMASGRASGELFF.

The sample holds a few counts of this clone. CDR3 region: CAISAADSNQPQHF. CDR3 bases: TGTGCCATCAGTGCTGCGGATAGCAATCAGCCCCAGCATTTT. V and J are TRBV10-3 and TRBJ1-5, with unresolved D. Germline CDR1 reads ENHRY; CDR2 reads SYGVKD. The CDR3 has 14 amino acids. The V end was cut by 4 bases, the J end by 0 bases, with 7 bases between.

This clone has just one count. The rearrangement joins TRBV10-3 to TRBJ1-5; 8 bases are a match to TRBD1. CDR3 length: 18 amino acids. The germline gives CDR1 ENHRY, CDR2 SYGVKD. Trimming removed 0 bases from V and 1 base from J; junction bases left unmatched: 8. CDR3 amino acids: CAISESRGQAVSNQPQHF. DNA for the CDR3: TGTGCCATCAGTGAGTCGAGGGGACAGGCAGTGAGCAATCAGCCCCAGCATTTT.

Written as DNA, the CDR3 is TGTGCCAGCAGAGGGACATTCAACACTGAAGCTTTCTTT. It translates to CASRGTFNTEAFF. V gene TRBV6-5 combines with J gene TRBJ1-1, with a possible D match to TRBD1 (6 bases). Per germline, CDR1 MNHEY and CDR2 SVGAGI. This CDR3 region has 13 residues. V lost 6 bases to trimming and J lost 2 bases, with 10 bases between them.

J is TRBJ2-1 and V is TRBV28; D not certain. V lost 2 bases and J lost 6, with 5 bases in between. CDR3 length equals 12 residues. The germline gives CDR1 MDHEN, CDR2 SYDVKM. This chain's CDR3 is CASSLPGNEQFF. In nucleotides, the CDR3 is TGTGCCAGCAGTTTACCGGGCAATGAGCAGTTCTTC. The full variable domain, with the rest looked up from reference TRBV28 and TRBJ2-1, is DVKVTQSSRYLVKRTGEKVFLECVQDMDHENMFWYRQDPGLGLRLIYFSYDVKMKEKGDIPEGYSVSREKKERFSLILESASTNQTSMYLCASSLPGNEQFFGPGTRLTVL.

V gene TRBV6-5 combines with J gene TRBJ1-2; D ambiguous. Trimming removed 7 bases from V and 4 bases from J, with 16 bases in between. The germline gives CDR1 MNHEY, CDR2 SVGAGI. This CDR3 has 14 residues. Written as DNA, the CDR3 is TGTGCCAGCAATGGAGGGCAGCCACTCTATGGCTACACCTTC. This gives the protein CASNGGQPLYGYTF.

This clone has just one count. The V call is TRBV21-1, the J call TRBJ2-3; the listed D gene, TRBD2, was not tested against the DNA. TRBV21-1 is termed a pseudogene. The CDR3 has 17 amino acids. The CDR3 sequence: CASSKAGREPYTDTQYF. The CDR3 DNA reads TGTGCCAGCAGCAAAGCGGGGCGGGAGCCGTACACAGATACGCAGTATTTT.

J is TRBJ2-1 and V is TRBV28, with D possibly TRBD1 on 6 matching bases. The CDR3 totals 15 residues. Germline lookup yields CDR1 MDHEN and CDR2 SYDVKM. Deletions cut 5 bases from V and 7 bases from J, with 18 bases between. CDR3 residues: CASSAGSDRGNEQFF. CDR3 bases: TGTGCCAGCAGTGCAGGGTCGGATAGGGGGAATGAGCAGTTCTTC.

The chain employs TRBV6-5 and TRBJ2-2; D possibly corresponds to TRBD2 (6 bases). V was clipped by 7 bases and J by 1 base, with 13 bases between them. CDR1 is MNHEY, CDR2 SVGAGI, per germline. There are 15 residues in the CDR3. CDR3 amino acids: CASTPGVLNTGELFF. CDR3 nucleotides: TGTGCCAGCACCCCGGGGGTTCTGAACACCGGGGAGCTGTTTTTT.

The chain is built from TRBV19 and TRBJ2-7, with TRBD2 as a possible D gene (6 bases). The CDR3 loop spans 12 amino acids. Trimming stripped 5 bases from V and 3 bases from J, with 8 bases between. CDR1 and CDR2 (germline): LNHDA, SQIVND (reference sequence). The CDR3 nucleotides are TGTGCCAGTAGTGATAGCGGCTACGAGCAGTACTTC. Translation gives CASSDSGYEQYF.

V and J are TRBV5-1 and TRBJ2-3; D gene ambiguous. The CDR3 runs 16 residues. The V gene's germline CDR1 is SGHRS and CDR2 YFSETQ. Trimming took 4 bases from V and 1 from J, leaving 16 bases between them. This CDR3 is CASSPAAGVGTDTQYF. In DNA form, the CDR3 reads TGCGCCAGCAGCCCTGCCGCCGGAGTGGGCACAGATACGCAGTATTTT.

This chain connects TRBV7-8 to TRBJ2-5; D possibly corresponds to TRBD2 (7 bases). Germline lookup yields CDR1 SGHVS and CDR2 FQNEAQ. The CDR3 sequence is 14 residues long. The V gene lost 7 bases and the J gene lost 2 bases, with 14 bases spanning the gap. The chain's CDR3 is CASINRDYQETQYF. CDR3 in DNA: TGTGCCAGCATCAACAGGGACTATCAAGAGACCCAGTACTTC.

The chain combines TRBV19 with TRBJ1-2; tentative D call: TRBD1 (6 bases). The CDR3 is 15 amino acids. With 4 bases removed from V and 6 bases from J, the gap between germline ends came to 18 bases. Germline loops: CDR1 LNHDA, CDR2 SQIVND (reference sequence). The CDR3 protein is CASSTAGGGADGYTF. CDR3 in DNA: TGTGCCAGTAGTACCGCCGGAGGGGGGGCTGATGGCTACACCTTC.

The rearrangement links TRBV6-5 to TRBJ2-2; D may be TRBD2 (6 bases). This CDR3 is 14 amino acids long. CDR1 and CDR2 (germline): MNHEY, SVGAGI. V lost 11 bases and J 2 bases, leaving 15 bases between the germline ends. The CDR3 protein is CAGGKGANTGELFF. CDR3 in DNA: TGTGCCGGAGGGAAAGGGGCCAACACCGGGGAGCTGTTTTTT.

CDR3 sequence reads: CASSPGLAASTDTQYF. The CDR3 DNA reads TGTGCCAGCAGCCCGGGACTAGCGGCTAGCACAGATACGCAGTATTTT. The gene calls are TRBV7-9 and TRBJ2-3; 11 nucleotides align to TRBD2. V shed 5 bases and J 0 bases; nucleotides not matched to a gene: 4. CDR1 SEHNR and CDR2 FQNEAQ come from the germline V gene (reference sequence). CDR3 size: 16 residues.

The rearrangement joins TRBV28 to TRBJ1-5, with D possibly TRBD1 on 5 matching bases. CDR1 is MDHEN, CDR2 SYDVKM, per germline. This CDR3 contains 14 residues. V gave up 3 bases and J gave up 0 bases, with 6 bases separating them. DNA of the CDR3: TGTGCCAGCAGTTTGGGGCATAGCAATCAGCCCCAGCATTTT. Protein product: CASSLGHSNQPQHF. Combining the CDR3 with reference TRBV28 and TRBJ1-5 gives the whole variable domain DVKVTQSSRYLVKRTGEKVFLECVQDMDHENMFWYRQDPGLGLRLIYFSYDVKMKEKGDIPEGYSVSREKKERFSLILESASTNQTSMYLCASSLGHSNQPQHFGDGTRLSIL.

V is TRBV7-3 and J is TRBJ1-1, with TRBD1 matching over 7 bases. The V gene's germline CDR1 is SGHTA and CDR2 FQGTGA. The CDR3 loop spans 14 amino acids. The V and J ends lost 5 bases and 3 bases, in that order; junction bases with no gene match: 6. The chain's CDR3 is CASSKQGSDTEAFF. CDR3 nucleotides: TGTGCCAGCAGCAAACAGGGGTCGGACACTGAAGCTTTCTTT. The entire variable domain, with the rest obtained from reference TRBV7-3 and TRBJ1-1, is as follows: GAGVSQTPSNKVTEKGKYVELRCDPISGHTALYWYRQSLGQGPEFLIYFQGTGAADDSGLPNDRFFAVRPEGSVSTLKIQRTERGDSAVYLCASSKQGSDTEAFFGQGTRLTVV.

For this clone: The sample carries other DNA sequences with the same CDR3. The chain recombines TRBV3-1 (or the pseudogene TRBV3-2) with TRBJ2-1; 10 bases line up with TRBD2. The CDR3 is 13 residues long. The J segment lost 9 bases and the V segment lost 1 base, leaving 0 bases of the junction unmatched. Per the germline V gene, CDR1 is LGHDT and CDR2 is YNNKEL (reference sequence). The CDR3 is CASSQGTSGEQFF. The CDR3 DNA reads TGTGCCAGCAGCCAAGGGACTAGCGGTGAGCAGTTCTTC.

The V and J genes are TRBV30 and TRBJ1-2, with 7 bases that match TRBD1. In germline, CDR1 is GTSNPN, CDR2 SVGIG (reference sequence). CDR3 length: 15 residues. Trimming cost V 0 bases and J 7 bases; bases outside gene matches: 11. CDR3 protein: CAWSVPTGFYGGYTF. The CDR3 bases are TGTGCCTGGAGTGTACCGACAGGGTTCTATGGTGGCTACACCTTC.